One sample yielded the 21 T cell receptor beta chains listed below, sequenced in a study of control samples from healthy donors and cancer patients (dated by TCRdb to the early 2020s). Library construction relied on the immunoSEQ multiplex PCR assay. Held by TCRdb, this immuneACCESS table contains in-frame sequences only and omits some clones. Under half of the omission traces to an unresolved V gene where checked; the cause of the rest is unknown. The sample table records approximately 150,000 clones; about 90% of these occur just once. Around 7.3% of the sample rests with the top ten. The sample consisted of blood. These receptors were collected from a man between 18 and 29 years old in good health.

In this sample, this clone turned up once. The chain is built from TRBV14 and TRBJ1-6, with a possible D match to TRBD1 (6 bases). The V and J ends lost 2 bases and 8 bases respectively, with 13 bases between them. Looked up from germline, CDR1 is SGHDN and CDR2 is FVKESK. The CDR3 is made up of 15 amino acids. The CDR3 nucleotides read TGTGCCAGCAGCCAATCCAGGGGTGGGGATTCACCCCTCCACTTT. It specifies CASSQSRGGDSPLHF.

This chain joins TRBV11-2 and TRBJ2-7, with D tentatively TRBD1 (5 bases). V gave up 0 bases and J gave up 0 bases, with 12 bases separating them. The CDR3 is 16 residues long. CDR1 SGHAT and CDR2 FQNNGV come from the germline V gene. The DNA for the CDR3 is TGTGCCAGCAGCTTAGATTCGAGACAGAGCTCCTACGAGCAGTACTTC. The encoded protein is CASSLDSRQSSYEQYF.

This clone was counted once. The chain is built from TRBV28 and TRBJ1-1; tentatively, D is TRBD1 (6 bases). Germline CDR1 MDHEN, CDR2 SYDVKM. This CDR3 contains 12 residues. Between the trimmed V and J ends, which lost 4 bases and 6 bases, there was a span of 9 bases. CDR3 sequence reads: CASSSGHPEAFF. CDR3 DNA sequence: TGTGCCAGCAGTTCGGGACATCCTGAAGCTTTCTTT.

The rearrangement uses TRBV6-1 and TRBJ1-3, with D perhaps TRBD1 (5 bases). Deletions cut 0 bases from V and 4 bases from J, with 10 bases between. CDR3 length equals 15 residues. The germline V gene has CDR1 MNHNS and CDR2 SASEGT. This CDR3 is CASSEASGGGNTIYF. The CDR3 nucleotides are TGTGCCAGCAGTGAAGCCTCTGGGGGAGGAAACACCATATATTTT.

The CDR3 DNA sequence: TGTGCCAGCAGCCCCAGGGGAGCGGGGGGACAAGAGACCCAGTACTTC. Translating it yields CASSPRGAGGQETQYF. The genes are TRBV11-2 and TRBJ2-5; TRBD2 matches at 9 bases. The CDR3 loop spans 16 amino acids. Trimming at V came to 5 bases and at J to 2 bases, leaving 9 bases not matched to a gene. Germline V gene data show CDR1 as SGHAT and CDR2 as FQNNGV.

The V gene is TRBV11-2, the J gene TRBJ2-3, with 7 bases matching TRBD2. V was clipped by 3 bases and J by 1 base; unmatched bases: 1. This CDR3 has 14 residues. Germline V lookup: CDR1 SGHAT, CDR2 FQNNGV. CDR3: CASSFRGGTDTQYF. CDR3 DNA sequence: TGTGCCAGCAGCTTTCGGGGGGGCACAGATACGCAGTATTTT.

V gene TRBV7-9 combines with J gene TRBJ1-1; 9 bases line up with TRBD1. CDR1 is SEHNR, CDR2 FQNEAQ, per germline (reference sequence). Trimming cost V 5 bases and J 5 bases; bases outside gene matches: 12. This CDR3 is 16 amino acids long. CDR3 region: CASSAAGTGYHTEAFF. The CDR3 coding sequence is TGTGCCAGCAGCGCCGCCGGGACAGGGTATCATACTGAAGCTTTCTTT.

The J gene is TRBJ2-5, the V gene TRBV10-2, with TRBD1 matching 8 bases. Trimming cost V 4 bases and J 7 bases; bases outside gene matches: 14. CDR1 and CDR2 from the germline V gene are WSHSY and SAAADI. The CDR3 is 16 residues long. CDR3 in amino acids: CASSAQLDRGGGTQYF. In nucleotides, the CDR3 is TGCGCCAGCAGTGCACAACTCGACAGGGGCGGAGGGACCCAGTACTTC.

CDR3 in amino acids: CSVVFWQGGSYEQYF. The CDR3 DNA reads TGCAGCGTTGTGTTCTGGCAGGGGGGTTCCTACGAGCAGTACTTC. The chain carries TRBV29-1 and TRBJ2-7; TRBD1 is a possible D gene (7 bases). The V end was cut by 4 bases, the J end by 1 base, with 17 bases between. The CDR3 length is 15 residues. Germline assignment: CDR1 SQVTM and CDR2 ANQGSEA.

CDR3 bases: TGTGCCAGTAGTATAGCGGGCGGCAACACTGAAGCTTTCTTT. Translated: CASSIAGGNTEAFF. This chain links TRBV19 with TRBJ1-1; D not certain. V was trimmed by 1 base and J by 2 bases, leaving 8 bases between them. The germline gives CDR1 LNHDA, CDR2 SQIVND (reference sequence). The CDR3 has 14 residues.

CDR3 bases: TGTGCCAGCAGCCGGACAGGGGGCGGGGAGCTGTTTTTT. This gives the protein CASSRTGGGELFF. The gene calls are TRBV7-3 and TRBJ2-2; 10 bases are shared with TRBD1. V lost 5 bases and J lost 7; bases outside the gene matches: 1. The CDR3 has 13 amino acids. CDR1 is SGHTA, CDR2 FQGTGA, per germline.

V gene TRBV7-9 combines with J gene TRBJ2-5, with D maybe TRBD2 (6 bases). CDR1 and CDR2 from the germline V gene are SEHNR and FQNEAQ (reference sequence). The ends were cut back, 5 bases at V and 7 bases at J, with 17 bases in the middle. The CDR3 is made up of 14 amino acids. CDR3: CASSLNPGVGTQYF. In DNA form, the CDR3 reads TGTGCCAGCAGCCTGAACCCGGGGGTCGGGACCCAGTACTTC.

This chain connects TRBV2 to TRBJ1-5, with D perhaps matching TRBD1 (6 bases). Trimming left V 8 bases short and J 0 bases short, with 14 bases between. The CDR3 has 15 residues. Germline CDR1 is SNHLY and CDR2 is FYNNEI. CDR3 nucleotides: TGTGCCAGCTCGGGAAACAGGGATAGCAATCAGCCCCAGCATTTT. It codes for CASSGNRDSNQPQHF.

CDR3 loop: CASSSRGTEAFF. The CDR3 DNA is TGTGCCAGCAGTTCCAGGGGCACTGAAGCTTTCTTT. The chain uses TRBV6-6 and TRBJ1-1, with D possibly TRBD1 on 6 matching bases. The germline V gene encodes CDR1 MNHNY and CDR2 SVGAGI (reference sequence). Trimming stripped 4 bases from V and 4 bases from J, with 7 bases between. The CDR3 consists of 12 residues.

J is TRBJ1-5 and V is TRBV30; the D is unclear. This CDR3 is built from 13 residues. V was trimmed by 4 bases and J by 0 bases, leaving 7 bases between them. The V gene's germline CDR1 is GTSNPN and CDR2 SVGIG (reference sequence). CDR3 in amino acids: CAWNRYSNQPQHF. In DNA form, the CDR3 reads TGTGCCTGGAACCGTTATAGCAATCAGCCCCAGCATTTT.

The rearrangement uses TRBV11-2 and TRBJ2-2; 10 nucleotides line up with TRBD1. J gave up 3 bases and V 4 bases, and 2 bases lay outside the gene matches. Germline V gene lookup returns CDR1 SGHAT and CDR2 FQNNGV. The CDR3 sequence is 15 residues long. The CDR3 region has the DNA TGTGCCAGCAGCTCGGGACAGGGGCACACCGGGGAGCTGTTTTTT. It is translated as CASSSGQGHTGELFF.

The table lists this clone with a count of one. This chain connects TRBV27 to TRBJ1-5, with D uncertain. In germline, CDR1 is MNHEY, CDR2 SMNVEV (reference sequence). This CDR3 is 14 amino acids long. Trimming stripped 0 bases from V and 7 bases from J, with 10 bases between. CDR3 protein: CASSLSWDYQPQHF. The CDR3 nucleotides are TGTGCCAGCAGTTTATCGTGGGATTACCAGCCCCAGCATTTT.

The chain uses TRBV6-2 or TRBV6-3 and TRBJ2-7; 9 nucleotides agree with TRBD1. Looked up from germline, CDR1 is MNHEY and CDR2 is SVGEGT. The CDR3 totals 16 residues. Trimming at V came to 6 bases and at J to 2 bases, leaving 11 bases not matched to a gene. CDR3 in amino acids: CASSPGTGNTPYEQYF. The CDR3 region has the DNA TGTGCCAGCAGCCCTGGGACAGGGAATACTCCCTACGAGCAGTACTTC.

The V call is TRBV7-9, the J call TRBJ1-1, with 7 bases lining up with TRBD1. V was pared by 4 bases and J by 1 base, with 15 bases of the junction left unmatched. The CDR3 consists of 18 residues. CDR1 and CDR2 (germline): SEHNR, FQNEAQ (reference sequence). CDR3 in amino acids: CASSSIGSWDRTNTEAFF. CDR3 sequence (DNA): TGTGCCAGCAGCTCGATAGGTAGTTGGGACAGAACGAACACTGAAGCTTTCTTT.

The gene calls are TRBV19 and TRBJ1-2; TRBD1 aligns across 8 bases. This CDR3 has 14 amino acids. From germline, CDR1 is LNHDA and CDR2 SQIVND (reference sequence). Trimming removed 3 bases from V and 4 bases from J; junction bases left unmatched: 4. The CDR3 DNA reads TGTGCCAGTAGTATTGACAGGGGATCCTATGGCTACACCTTC. It codes for CASSIDRGSYGYTF.

This CDR3 reads CASTSRASSYEQYF. The DNA for the CDR3 is TGTGCCAGCACCTCACGGGCCAGCTCCTACGAGCAGTACTTC. The V and J genes are TRBV27 and TRBJ2-7; no clear D. The germline CDR1 and CDR2 sequences are MNHEY and SMNVEV (reference sequence). This CDR3 spans 14 amino acids. V was clipped by 7 bases and J by 0 bases, with 13 bases between them.